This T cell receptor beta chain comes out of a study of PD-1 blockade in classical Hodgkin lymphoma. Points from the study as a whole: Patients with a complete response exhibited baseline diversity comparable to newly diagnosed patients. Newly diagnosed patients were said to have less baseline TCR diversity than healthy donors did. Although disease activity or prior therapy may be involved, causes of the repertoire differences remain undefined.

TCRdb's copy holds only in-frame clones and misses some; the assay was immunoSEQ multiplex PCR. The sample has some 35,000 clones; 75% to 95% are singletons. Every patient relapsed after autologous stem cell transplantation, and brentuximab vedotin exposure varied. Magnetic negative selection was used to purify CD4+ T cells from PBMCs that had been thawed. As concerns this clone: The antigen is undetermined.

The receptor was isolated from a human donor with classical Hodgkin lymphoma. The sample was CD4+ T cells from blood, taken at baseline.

CDR3 nucleotides: TGTGCCAGCAGTGAAGGGGTAGCGGGAGGGCCCGTTGAGCAGTTCTTC. Encoded protein: CASSEGVAGGPVEQFF. The rearrangement links TRBV25-1 to TRBJ2-1, with TRBD2 matching over 11 bases. V lost 2 bases, J lost 9 bases, and 9 bases stayed unmatched. The CDR3 has 16 amino acids. CDR1 is MGHDK, CDR2 SYGVNS, per germline.